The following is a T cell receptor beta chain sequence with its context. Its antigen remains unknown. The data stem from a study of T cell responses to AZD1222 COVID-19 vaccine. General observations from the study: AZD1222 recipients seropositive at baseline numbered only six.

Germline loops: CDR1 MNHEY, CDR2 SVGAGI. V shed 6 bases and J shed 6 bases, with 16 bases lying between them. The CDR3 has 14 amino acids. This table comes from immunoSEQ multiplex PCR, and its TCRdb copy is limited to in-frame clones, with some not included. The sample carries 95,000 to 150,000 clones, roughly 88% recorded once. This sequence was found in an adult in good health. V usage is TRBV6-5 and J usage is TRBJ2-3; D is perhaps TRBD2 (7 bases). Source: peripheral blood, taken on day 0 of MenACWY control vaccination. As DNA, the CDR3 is TGTGCCAGCAGCGGGGGCGGGAGAGGGGATACGCAGTATTTT. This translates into CASSGGGRGDTQYF.